This T cell receptor beta chain was retrieved from a study of CD8+CD57+ T cells in acquired aplastic anemia. V gave up 3 bases and J gave up 7 bases, with 19 bases separating them. CDR1 and CDR2 from the germline V gene are DFQATT and SNEGSKA (reference sequence). The CDR3 has 14 amino acids. The template for TCR beta VDJ and CDR3 sequence profiling was genomic DNA. Via MiXCR, TCRdb re-called the reads, giving one row per CDR3 protein. The sample lists some 170,000 distinct CDR3 sequences; around half were seen once. Before being chosen for sequencing, patients had shown CD8+CD57+ cell expansion by flow cytometry.

The chain joins TRBV20-1 to TRBJ2-7; D might be TRBD1 or TRBD2, each matching 5 bases. The source material was sorted CD4+, CD8+, or CD8+CD57+ T cells (not recorded which) from PBMCs. This TCR was recovered from a human donor with aplastic anemia. Here the CDR3 DNA reads TGCAGTGCTAGCGAAACGGGGCTCGGCGGGGAGCAGTACTTC. It translates to CSASETGLGGEQYF.